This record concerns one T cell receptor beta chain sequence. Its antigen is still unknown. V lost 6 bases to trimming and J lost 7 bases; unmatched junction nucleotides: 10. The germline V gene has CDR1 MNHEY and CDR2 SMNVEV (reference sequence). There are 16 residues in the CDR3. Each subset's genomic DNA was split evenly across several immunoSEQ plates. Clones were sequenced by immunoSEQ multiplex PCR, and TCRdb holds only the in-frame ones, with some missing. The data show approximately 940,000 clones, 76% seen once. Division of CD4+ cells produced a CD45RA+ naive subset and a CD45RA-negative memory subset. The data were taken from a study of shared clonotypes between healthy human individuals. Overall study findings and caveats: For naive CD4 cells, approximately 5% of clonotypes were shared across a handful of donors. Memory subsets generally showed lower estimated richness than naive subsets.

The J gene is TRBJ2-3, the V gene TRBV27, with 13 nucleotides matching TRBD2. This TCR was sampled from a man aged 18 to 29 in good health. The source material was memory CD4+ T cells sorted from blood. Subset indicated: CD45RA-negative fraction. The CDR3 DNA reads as TGTGCCAGCAGATCCCCCGGGACTAGCGGGGTTTATACGCAGTATTTT. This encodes CASRSPGTSGVYTQYF.